One and the same sample provided the 31 T cell receptor beta chains below, sequenced in a study of OX40 agonist ivuxolimab in advanced cancers. Library generation was performed with the immunoSEQ multiplex PCR assay. TCRdb obtained this table from immuneACCESS and retained in-frame rearrangements with V and J assigned. These tables miss some clones; where compared with another copy, unresolved V genes account for less than half of the shortfall, and the remainder is unexplained. Here the sample has 73,000 or so clones; about 86% occur a single time. The ten biggest clones cover under 0.75% of the sample. Here the sequenced sample was CD4+ or CD8+ T cells sorted from blood, taken in a trial of the OX40 agonist ivuxolimab. The receptors were gathered from an adult with an advanced solid tumor such as melanoma, head and neck, liver or kidney cancer.

The genes are TRBV30 and TRBJ1-4; 10 bases align to TRBD1. Germline CDR1 GTSNPN, CDR2 SVGIG (reference sequence). The CDR3 consists of 15 residues. The junction had 9 bases not matched to a gene; V was cut back by 3 bases and J by 8 bases. The CDR3 here is CAWSPAGTGVEKLFF. DNA of the CDR3: TGTGCCTGGAGCCCCGCCGGGACAGGGGTGGAAAAACTGTTTTTT.

This chain joins TRBV10-1 and TRBJ2-1, with D tentatively TRBD1 (6 bases). The CDR3 is made up of 16 amino acids. The germline V gene has CDR1 WNHNN and CDR2 SYGVQD (reference sequence). The V end was cut by 0 bases, the J end by 1 base, with 10 bases between. CDR3 in amino acids: CASSESGTPSYNEQFF. CDR3 in DNA: TGCGCCAGCAGTGAGTCCGGGACACCTTCCTACAATGAGCAGTTCTTC.

The rearrangement uses TRBV9 and TRBJ1-1, with D hard to call. From germline, CDR1 is SGDLS and CDR2 YYNGEE. This CDR3 spans 14 amino acids. With 4 bases removed from V and 4 bases from J, the gap between germline ends came to 14 bases. This CDR3 is CASSPVGGSTEAFF. Written as DNA, the CDR3 is TGTGCCAGCAGCCCGGTCGGAGGGAGCACTGAAGCTTTCTTT.

The chain employs TRBV30 and TRBJ2-3, with 9 positions matching TRBD1. The CDR3 runs 12 residues. The junction had 3 bases not matched to a gene; V was cut back by 7 bases and J by 4 bases. The germline gives CDR1 GTSNPN, CDR2 SVGIG (reference sequence). The DNA of the CDR3 is TGTGCCTTCGGGACAGGGTCAGATACGCAGTATTTT. Its translation is CAFGTGSDTQYF. Looking up the rest from reference TRBV30 and TRBJ2-3 gives the full variable domain: SQTIHQWPATLVQPVGSPLSLECTVEGTSNPNLYWYRQAAGRGLQLLFYSVGIGQISSEVPQNLSASRPQDRQFILSSKKLLLSDSGFYLCAFGTGSDTQYFGPGTRLTVL.

This clone was detected only a few times. Other DNA sequences of this sample code for an identical CDR3. The rearrangement joins TRBV6-1 to TRBJ1-5; D is undetermined. Deletions cut 3 bases from V and 4 bases from J, with 7 bases between. Germline loops: CDR1 MNHNS, CDR2 SASEGT. This CDR3 has 13 residues. CDR3 protein: CASSEGRNQPQHF. Here the CDR3 DNA reads TGTGCCAGCAGTGAGGGTCGTAATCAGCCCCAGCATTTT.

The J gene is TRBJ1-1, the V gene TRBV5-1; 9 bases align to TRBD1. Losses at the gene ends were 5 bases for V and 1 base for J; bases not matched to a gene: 3. In germline, CDR1 is SGHRS, CDR2 YFSETQ. The CDR3 is 14 residues long. The CDR3 protein is CASRQTGGNTEAFF. DNA for the CDR3: TGCGCCAGCAGGCAGACAGGGGGGAACACTGAAGCTTTCTTT.

The chain uses TRBV5-1 and TRBJ1-5; D perhaps matches TRBD1 (5 bases). CDR3 length: 16 residues. Germline V CDR1 and CDR2: SGHRS, YFSETQ. V was shortened by 0 bases and J by 2 bases, with 12 bases between the two germline ends. CDR3 loop: CASSLGDGVGNQPQHF. The DNA for the CDR3 is TGCGCCAGCAGCTTGGGGGACGGAGTCGGCAATCAGCCCCAGCATTTT.

The chain links TRBV30 to TRBJ2-7; D not resolved. The CDR3 is 12 residues long. The V and J ends lost 1 base and 7 bases respectively, with 11 bases between them. The germline gives CDR1 GTSNPN, CDR2 SVGIG (reference sequence). This CDR3 reads CAWSASLGEQYF. In nucleotides, the CDR3 is TGTGCCTGGAGTGCCTCCCTCGGGGAGCAGTACTTC.

This clone was counted once. This chain joins TRBV9 and TRBJ1-6; D is undetermined. The CDR3 has 15 amino acids. Germline V lookup: CDR1 SGDLS, CDR2 YYNGEE. V lost 7 bases, J lost 4 bases, and 15 bases lay in between. CDR3 DNA: TGTGCCAGCGCTAAAGGTTCTAATTATAATTCACCCCTCCACTTT. This encodes CASAKGSNYNSPLHF. The full variable domain, its missing parts supplied by reference TRBV9 and TRBJ1-6, is DSGVTQTPKHLITATGQRVTLRCSPRSGDLSVYWYQQSLDQGLQFLIQYYNGEERAKGNILERFSAQQFPDLHSELNLSSLELGDSALYFCASAKGSNYNSPLHFGNGTRLTVT.

The gene calls are TRBV19 and TRBJ1-2, with 8 bases that match TRBD1. From germline, CDR1 is LNHDA and CDR2 SQIVND (reference sequence). V shed 3 bases, J shed 2 bases, and the junction held 8 bases outside the gene matches. The CDR3 sequence is 16 residues long. The CDR3 nucleotides are TGTGCCAGTAGTATTCGGCAGGGGGCAGGGAACTATGGCTACACCTTC. Protein product: CASSIRQGAGNYGYTF. The whole variable domain, filled in from reference TRBV19 and TRBJ1-2, reads DGGITQSPKYLFRKEGQNVTLSCEQNLNHDAMYWYRQDPGQGLRLIYYSQIVNDFQKGDIAEGYSVSREKKESFPLTVTSAQKNPTAFYLCASSIRQGAGNYGYTFGSGTRLTVV.

This rearrangement joins TRBV9 to TRBJ1-4; D remains ambiguous. The CDR3 runs to 15 residues. V was clipped by 5 bases and J by 8 bases, with 19 bases between them. Germline CDR1 is SGDLS and CDR2 is YYNGEE. DNA of the CDR3: TGTGCCAGCAGTGCATTCGGACGCGGGCCCGAAAAACTGTTTTTT. Amino acid sequence: CASSAFGRGPEKLFF.

The chain is built from TRBV10-1 and TRBJ2-2; no firm D call. V shed 6 bases and J shed 7 bases, with 9 bases lying between them. CDR1 is WNHNN and CDR2 is SYGVQD in the germline V gene (reference sequence). The CDR3 totals 12 residues. The CDR3 loop is CASSDRRGELFF. CDR3 coding DNA: TGCGCCAGCAGCGACCGTCGCGGGGAGCTGTTTTTT.

The rearrangement uses TRBV27 and TRBJ2-2; a possible D gene is TRBD1 (6 bases). Germline CDR1 MNHEY, CDR2 SMNVEV (reference sequence). V was pared by 6 bases and J by 6 bases, with 14 bases between. The CDR3 loop spans 14 amino acids. The CDR3 sequence: CASSVYRAAGELFF. The CDR3 DNA is TGTGCCAGCAGCGTATACAGGGCCGCCGGGGAGCTGTTTTTT.

The chain combines TRBV30 with TRBJ1-1; a weak D match, TRBD1 (6 bases). Per germline, CDR1 GTSNPN and CDR2 SVGIG (reference sequence). V was trimmed by 1 base and J by 1 base, leaving 7 bases between them. CDR3 length: 13 amino acids. CDR3 coding DNA: TGTGCCTGGAGTGGACAGGCGAACACTGAAGCTTTCTTT. It translates to CAWSGQANTEAFF.

The CDR3 DNA sequence: TGCGCCAGCAGCTTTACTACTAGCGGGAGTCTCGATACGCAGTATTTT. Residues: CASSFTTSGSLDTQYF. The chain joins TRBV5-1 to TRBJ2-3; 11 positions agree with TRBD2. Germline CDR1 and CDR2: SGHRS and YFSETQ. The V and J ends lost 2 bases and 6 bases, in that order; junction bases with no gene match: 8. This CDR3 has 16 residues.

V usage is TRBV9 and J usage is TRBJ1-2; a weak D match, TRBD1 (5 bases). Germline CDR1 reads SGDLS; CDR2 reads YYNGEE. Trimming cost V 0 bases and J 8 bases, with 14 bases left between them. This CDR3 comprises 14 residues. The DNA of the CDR3 is TGTGCCAGCAGCGTAGCTACGGTGGGGGGAGGCTACACCTTC. It translates to CASSVATVGGGYTF.

This clone was recorded a few times. V is TRBV18 and J is TRBJ2-1; D may match TRBD1 or TRBD2 (6 bases each). Germline values: CDR1 KGHSH, CDR2 LQKENI. CDR3 length: 15 amino acids. V was shortened by 2 bases and J by 5 bases, with 13 bases between the two germline ends. The CDR3 DNA reads as TGTGCCAGCTCACCAAGGTCGGGGGCGGACAATGAGCAGTTCTTC. Translated: CASSPRSGADNEQFF. Full variable domain (missing parts from reference TRBV18 and TRBJ2-1): NAGVMQNPRHLVRRRGQEARLRCSPMKGHSHVYWYRQLPEEGLKFMVYLQKENIIDESGMPKERFSAEFPKEGPSILRIQQVVRGDSAAYFCASSPRSGADNEQFFGPGTRLTVL.

The chain is built from TRBV28 and TRBJ2-3; D gene ambiguous. The CDR3 extends over 11 amino acids. Germline V gene data show CDR1 as MDHEN and CDR2 as SYDVKM. V was pared by 3 bases and J by 9 bases, with 7 bases between. CDR3 in DNA: TGTGCCAGCAGTTTGGGGTACACGCAGTATTTT. This encodes CASSLGYTQYF.

The chain joins TRBV7-2 to TRBJ2-1, with 11 bases lining up with TRBD1. There are 15 residues in the CDR3. The germline gives CDR1 SGHTA, CDR2 FQGNSA. With V trimmed by 4 bases and J by 2 bases, 1 base remained unmatched. The CDR3 DNA reads as TGTGCCAGCAGCTCGGACAGGGGGCCCTACAATGAGCAGTTCTTC. Protein: CASSSDRGPYNEQFF.

The chain employs TRBV5-1 and TRBJ1-5; a possible D gene is TRBD1 (6 bases). Trimming cost V 3 bases and J 3 bases, with 16 bases left between them. The CDR3 loop spans 16 amino acids. CDR1 SGHRS and CDR2 YFSETQ come from the germline V gene. CDR3 in amino acids: CASSSGTSGPNQPQHF. The CDR3 nucleotides are TGCGCCAGCAGCTCCGGGACATCCGGACCCAATCAGCCCCAGCATTTT.

This clone appeared once. The chain combines TRBV5-8 with TRBJ1-1; D possibly corresponds to TRBD1 (6 bases). Trimming left V 4 bases short and J 1 base short, with 26 bases between. Germline V gene lookup returns CDR1 SGHTS and CDR2 YDEGEE. The CDR3 loop spans 19 amino acids. Here the CDR3 reads CASSRSGTPPQFPNTEAFF. In DNA form, the CDR3 reads TGTGCCAGCAGCCGGTCCGGGACACCACCTCAATTTCCGAACACTGAAGCTTTCTTT.

This clone occurred a few times. This chain links TRBV10-3 with TRBJ1-2; 7 positions agree with TRBD1. V lost 10 bases and J lost 4; bases outside the gene matches: 18. There are 16 residues in the CDR3. Germline V gene lookup returns CDR1 ENHRY and CDR2 SYGVKD. The CDR3 loop is CATGGDTSLMGYGYTF. The CDR3 DNA sequence: TGTGCCACAGGGGGGGACACAAGCCTAATGGGCTATGGCTACACCTTC.

V usage is TRBV27 and J usage is TRBJ2-7; D possibly uses TRBD1 or TRBD2 (5 bases each). V lost 5 bases to trimming and J lost 3 bases, with 11 bases between them. Germline V lookup: CDR1 MNHEY, CDR2 SMNVEV (reference sequence). The CDR3 has 13 residues. The CDR3 loop reads CASSPGPYYEQYF. CDR3 bases: TGTGCCAGCAGTCCGGGACCGTACTACGAGCAGTACTTC.

The genes are TRBV2 and TRBJ1-4, with D uncertain. The CDR3 is 14 residues long. The V end was cut by 4 bases, the J end by 8 bases, with 14 bases between. Germline CDR1 SNHLY, CDR2 FYNNEI. As DNA, the CDR3 is TGTGCCAGCAGTGGTCTCACGGCCCTGGAAAAACTGTTTTTT. It codes for CASSGLTALEKLFF.

CDR3 in DNA: TGTGCCACCAGCAGAGAGGGCAGGGTGGGGGAGCAGTACTTC. Translated, it gives CATSREGRVGEQYF. This chain joins TRBV15 and TRBJ2-7; weak D call: TRBD1 (5 bases). The CDR3 is made up of 14 amino acids. CDR1 and CDR2 from the germline V gene are LNHNV and YYDKDF (reference sequence). The V end was cut by 0 bases, the J end by 7 bases, with 13 bases between.

This rearrangement joins TRBV10-3 to TRBJ1-2, with TRBD1 identical over 8 bases. The CDR3 extends over 12 amino acids. Losses at the gene ends were 3 bases for V and 7 bases for J; bases not matched to a gene: 1. Germline assignment: CDR1 ENHRY and CDR2 SYGVKD. The CDR3 DNA reads TGTGCCATCAGTGACAGGGGGCTTGGCTACACCTTC. It codes for CAISDRGLGYTF.

This chain uses TRBV6-1 with TRBJ2-7; 8 bases are a match to TRBD1. J lost 3 bases, V lost 2 bases, and 9 bases had no gene match. CDR3 length equals 16 residues. Germline V gene sequence: CDR1 MNHNS, CDR2 SASEGT. The CDR3 loop is CASSEYRGARSYEQYF. The CDR3 region has the DNA TGTGCCAGCAGTGAATACAGGGGGGCTCGCAGCTACGAGCAGTACTTC.

The V call is TRBV7-3, the J call TRBJ1-6; the D gene is possibly TRBD1 (5 bases). Germline V gene lookup returns CDR1 SGHTA and CDR2 FQGTGA. The CDR3 totals 15 residues. V was pared by 4 bases and J by 13 bases, with 20 bases between. This CDR3 is CASSSAGQLGEPLHF. CDR3 nucleotide sequence: TGTGCCAGCAGCTCCGCGGGGCAGCTAGGGGAGCCCCTCCACTTT.

The V call is TRBV7-2, the J call TRBJ2-7; D may be TRBD1 (5 bases). The CDR3 contains 13 residues. Trimming took off 1 base at V and 3 bases at J, with 7 bases between the two ends. CDR1 SGHTA and CDR2 FQGNSA come from the germline V gene. In nucleotides, the CDR3 is TGTGCCAGCAGCTTAGGGGGCGACTACGAGCAGTACTTC. This translates into CASSLGGDYEQYF.

The chain has TRBV5-1 and TRBJ2-5, with D possibly being TRBD1 or TRBD2 (5 bases each). CDR1 and CDR2 from the germline V gene are SGHRS and YFSETQ. The CDR3 extends over 15 amino acids. V lost 4 bases to trimming and J lost 4 bases, with 17 bases between them. The CDR3 coding sequence is TGCGCCAGCAGCCCCACAGGAGCCCGGGGAGAGACCCAGTACTTC. This translates into CASSPTGARGETQYF.

The V gene is TRBV2, the J gene TRBJ2-7; maybe TRBD1 (6 bases). Germline lookup yields CDR1 SNHLY and CDR2 FYNNEI. The CDR3 has 14 residues. The ends were cut back, 6 bases at V and 0 bases at J, with 12 bases in the middle. The CDR3 region is CASSLQGSSYEQYF. The DNA of the CDR3 is TGTGCCAGCAGCCTACAGGGCTCCTCCTACGAGCAGTACTTC.